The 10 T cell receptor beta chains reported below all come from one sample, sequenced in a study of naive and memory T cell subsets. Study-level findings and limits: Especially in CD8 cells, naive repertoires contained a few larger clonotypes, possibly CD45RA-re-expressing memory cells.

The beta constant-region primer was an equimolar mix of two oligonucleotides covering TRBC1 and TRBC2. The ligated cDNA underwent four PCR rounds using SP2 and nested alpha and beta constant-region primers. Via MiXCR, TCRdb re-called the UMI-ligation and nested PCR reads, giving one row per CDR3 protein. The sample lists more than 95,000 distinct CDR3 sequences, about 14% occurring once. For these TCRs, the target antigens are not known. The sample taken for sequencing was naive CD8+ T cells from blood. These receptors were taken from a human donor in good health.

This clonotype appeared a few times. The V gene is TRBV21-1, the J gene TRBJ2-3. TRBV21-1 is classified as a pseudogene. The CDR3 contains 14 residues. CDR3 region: CASSIRQVRDTQYF. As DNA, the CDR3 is TGTGCCAGCAGCATCAGGCAGGTACGAGATACGCAGTATTTT.

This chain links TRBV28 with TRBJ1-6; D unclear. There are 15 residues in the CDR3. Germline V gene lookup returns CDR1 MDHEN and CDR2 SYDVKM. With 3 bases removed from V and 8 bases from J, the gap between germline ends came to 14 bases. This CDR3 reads CASSLVRTTDSPLHF. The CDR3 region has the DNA TGTGCCAGCAGTTTGGTCCGGACCACGGATTCACCCCTCCACTTT.

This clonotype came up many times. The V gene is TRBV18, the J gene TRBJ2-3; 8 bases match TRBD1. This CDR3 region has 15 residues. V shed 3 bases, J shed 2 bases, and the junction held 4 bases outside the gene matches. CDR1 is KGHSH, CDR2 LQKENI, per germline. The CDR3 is CASSPGTGVTDTQYF. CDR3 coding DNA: TGTGCCAGCTCACCGGGGACAGGAGTCACAGATACGCAGTATTTT.

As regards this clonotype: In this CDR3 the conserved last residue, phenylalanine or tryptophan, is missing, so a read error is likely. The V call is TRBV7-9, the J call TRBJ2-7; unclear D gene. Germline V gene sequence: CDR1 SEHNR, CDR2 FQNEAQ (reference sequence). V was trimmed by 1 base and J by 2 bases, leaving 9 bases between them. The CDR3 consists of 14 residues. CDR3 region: CASSLVSGTYEQYL. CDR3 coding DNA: TGTGCCAGCAGCTTAGTATCCGGAACCTACGAGCAGTACCTC.

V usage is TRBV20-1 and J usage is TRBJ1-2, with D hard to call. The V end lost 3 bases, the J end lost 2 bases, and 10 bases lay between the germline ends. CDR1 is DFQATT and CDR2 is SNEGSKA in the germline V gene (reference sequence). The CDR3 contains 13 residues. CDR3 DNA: TGCAGTGCTAGGCGGACGGACAACTATGGCTACACCTTC. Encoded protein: CSARRTDNYGYTF.

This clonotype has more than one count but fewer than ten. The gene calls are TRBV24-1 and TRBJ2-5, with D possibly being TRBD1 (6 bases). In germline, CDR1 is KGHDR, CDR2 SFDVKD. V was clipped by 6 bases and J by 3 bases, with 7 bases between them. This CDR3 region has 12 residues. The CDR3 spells CATSQGKETQYF. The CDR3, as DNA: TGTGCCACCAGTCAGGGGAAAGAGACCCAGTACTTC.

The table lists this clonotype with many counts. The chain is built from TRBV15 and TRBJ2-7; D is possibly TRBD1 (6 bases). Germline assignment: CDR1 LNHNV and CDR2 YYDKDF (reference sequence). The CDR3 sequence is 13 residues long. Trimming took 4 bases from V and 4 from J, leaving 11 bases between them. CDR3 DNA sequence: TGTGCCACCAGCAAGGGGGAAGAATACGAGCAGTACTTC. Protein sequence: CATSKGEEYEQYF.

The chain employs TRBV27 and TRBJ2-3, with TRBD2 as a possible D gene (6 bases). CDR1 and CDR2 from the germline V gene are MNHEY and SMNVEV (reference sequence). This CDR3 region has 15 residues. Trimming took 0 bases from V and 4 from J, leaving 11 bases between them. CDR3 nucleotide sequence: TGTGCCAGCAGTTTATCGGGAGGCAGGGCAGATACGCAGTATTTT. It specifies CASSLSGGRADTQYF.

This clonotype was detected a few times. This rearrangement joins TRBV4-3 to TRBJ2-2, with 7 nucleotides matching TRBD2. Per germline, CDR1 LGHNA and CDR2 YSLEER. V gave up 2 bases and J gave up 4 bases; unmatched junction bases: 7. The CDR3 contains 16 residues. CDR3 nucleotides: TGCGCCAGCAGCCAATACCGGGGGGTGGGCACCGGGGAGCTGTTTTTT. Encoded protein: CASSQYRGVGTGELFF.

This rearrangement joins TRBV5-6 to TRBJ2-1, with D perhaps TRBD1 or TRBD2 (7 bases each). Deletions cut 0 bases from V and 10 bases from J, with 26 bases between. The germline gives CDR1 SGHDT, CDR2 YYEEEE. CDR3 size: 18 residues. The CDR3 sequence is CASSLAEGGRLGGREQFF. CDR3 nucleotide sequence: TGTGCCAGCAGCTTGGCCGAGGGAGGGAGACTAGGGGGCCGGGAGCAGTTCTTC. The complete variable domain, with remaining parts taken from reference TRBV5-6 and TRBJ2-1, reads DAGVTQSPTHLIKTRGQQVTLRCSPKSGHDTVSWYQQALGQGPQFIFQYYEEEERQRGNFPDRFSGHQFPNYSSELNVNALLLGDSALYLCASSLAEGGRLGGREQFFGPGTRLTVL.